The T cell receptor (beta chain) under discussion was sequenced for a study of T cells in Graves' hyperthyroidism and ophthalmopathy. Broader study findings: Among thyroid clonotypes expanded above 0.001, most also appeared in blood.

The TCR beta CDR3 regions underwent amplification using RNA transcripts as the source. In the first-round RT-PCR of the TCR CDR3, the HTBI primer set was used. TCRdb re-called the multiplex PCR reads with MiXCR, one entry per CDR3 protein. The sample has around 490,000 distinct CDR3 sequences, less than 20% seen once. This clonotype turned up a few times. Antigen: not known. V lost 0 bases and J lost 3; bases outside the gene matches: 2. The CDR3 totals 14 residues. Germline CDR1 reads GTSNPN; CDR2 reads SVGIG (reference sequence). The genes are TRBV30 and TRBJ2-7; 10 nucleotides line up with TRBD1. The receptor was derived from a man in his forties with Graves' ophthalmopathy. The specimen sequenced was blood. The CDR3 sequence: CAWSVDRGVYEQYF. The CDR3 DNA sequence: TGTGCCTGGAGTGTGGACAGGGGGGTCTACGAGCAGTACTTC.